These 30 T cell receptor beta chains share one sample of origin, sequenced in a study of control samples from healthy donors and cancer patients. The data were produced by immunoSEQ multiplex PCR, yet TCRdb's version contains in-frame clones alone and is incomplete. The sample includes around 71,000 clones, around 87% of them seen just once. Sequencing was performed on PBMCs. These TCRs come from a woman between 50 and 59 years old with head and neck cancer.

The chain's CDR3 is CASSPLGSGANVLTF. The CDR3 DNA sequence: TGTGCCAGCAGCCCTCTGGGGTCTGGGGCCAACGTCCTGACTTTC. The gene calls are TRBV6-2 or TRBV6-3 and TRBJ2-6; D remains ambiguous. CDR3 length equals 15 residues. Germline V gene data show CDR1 as MNHEY and CDR2 as SVGEGT. V lost 6 bases to trimming and J lost 1 base, with 10 bases between them.

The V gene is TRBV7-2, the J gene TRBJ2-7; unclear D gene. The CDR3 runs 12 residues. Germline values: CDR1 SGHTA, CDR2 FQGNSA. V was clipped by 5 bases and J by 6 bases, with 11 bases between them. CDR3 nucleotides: TGTGCCAGCAGCCCTTCCTTTGGCGAGCAGTACTTC. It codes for CASSPSFGEQYF.

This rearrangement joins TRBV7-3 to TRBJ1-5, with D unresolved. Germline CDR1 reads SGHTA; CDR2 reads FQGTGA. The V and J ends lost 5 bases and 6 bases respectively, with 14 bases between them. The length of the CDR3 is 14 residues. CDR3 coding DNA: TGTGCCAGCAGCCTCAGCATGAAACTTCAGCCCCAGCATTTT. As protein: CASSLSMKLQPQHF. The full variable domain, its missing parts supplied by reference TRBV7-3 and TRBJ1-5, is GAGVSQTPSNKVTEKGKYVELRCDPISGHTALYWYRQSLGQGPEFLIYFQGTGAADDSGLPNDRFFAVRPEGSVSTLKIQRTERGDSAVYLCASSLSMKLQPQHFGDGTRLSIL.

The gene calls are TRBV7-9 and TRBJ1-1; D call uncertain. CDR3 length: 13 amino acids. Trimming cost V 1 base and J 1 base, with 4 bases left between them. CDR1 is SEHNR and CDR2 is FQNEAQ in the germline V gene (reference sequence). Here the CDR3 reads CASSLVGNTEAFF. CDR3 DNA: TGTGCCAGCAGCTTAGTTGGGAACACTGAAGCTTTCTTT.

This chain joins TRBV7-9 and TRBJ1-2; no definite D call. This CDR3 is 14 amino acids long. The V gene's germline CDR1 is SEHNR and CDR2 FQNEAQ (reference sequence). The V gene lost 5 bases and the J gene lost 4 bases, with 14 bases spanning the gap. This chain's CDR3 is CASSQTDGVYGYTF. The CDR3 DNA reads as TGTGCCAGCAGCCAAACGGACGGGGTCTATGGCTACACCTTC.

The CDR3 DNA follows: TGCAGTGCTAGTCAGACCTCCTACAATGAGCAGTTCTTC. Its protein product is CSASQTSYNEQFF. This chain connects TRBV20-1 to TRBJ2-1; D remains ambiguous. V was cut by 3 bases and J by 0 bases, with 6 bases left in between. From germline, CDR1 is DFQATT and CDR2 SNEGSKA (reference sequence). The length of the CDR3 is 13 residues.

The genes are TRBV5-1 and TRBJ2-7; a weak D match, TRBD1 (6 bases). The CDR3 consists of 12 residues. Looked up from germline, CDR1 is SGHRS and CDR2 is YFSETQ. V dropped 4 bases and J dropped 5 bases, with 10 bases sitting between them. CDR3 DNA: TGCGCCAGCAGCATGCCAGGGGACGAGCAGTACTTC. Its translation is CASSMPGDEQYF.

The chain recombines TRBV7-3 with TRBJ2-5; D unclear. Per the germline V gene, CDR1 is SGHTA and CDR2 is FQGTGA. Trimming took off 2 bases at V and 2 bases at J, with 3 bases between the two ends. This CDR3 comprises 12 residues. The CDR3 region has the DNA TGTGCCAGCAGCTTACGACAAGAGACCCAGTACTTC. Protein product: CASSLRQETQYF. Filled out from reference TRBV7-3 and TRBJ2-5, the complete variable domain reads GAGVSQTPSNKVTEKGKYVELRCDPISGHTALYWYRQSLGQGPEFLIYFQGTGAADDSGLPNDRFFAVRPEGSVSTLKIQRTERGDSAVYLCASSLRQETQYFGPGTRLLVL.

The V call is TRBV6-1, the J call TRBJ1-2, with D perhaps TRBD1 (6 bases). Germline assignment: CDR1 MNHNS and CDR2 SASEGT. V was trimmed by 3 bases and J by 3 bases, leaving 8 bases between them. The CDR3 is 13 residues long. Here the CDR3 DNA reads TGTGCCAGCAGTGACCAGGGGCACTATGGCTACACCTTC. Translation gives CASSDQGHYGYTF.

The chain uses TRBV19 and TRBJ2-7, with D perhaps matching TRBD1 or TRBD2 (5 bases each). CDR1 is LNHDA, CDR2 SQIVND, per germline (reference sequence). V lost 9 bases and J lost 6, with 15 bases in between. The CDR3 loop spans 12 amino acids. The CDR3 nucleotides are TGTGCCAGCGAGGGCAGGGTCAGCGAGCAGTACTTC. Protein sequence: CASEGRVSEQYF.

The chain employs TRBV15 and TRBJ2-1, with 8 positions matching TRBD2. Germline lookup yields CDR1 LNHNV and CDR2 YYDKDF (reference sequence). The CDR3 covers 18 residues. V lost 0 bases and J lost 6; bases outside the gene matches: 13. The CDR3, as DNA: TGTGCCACCAGCAGAGACGACAGTCTAGCGGGTATAATCAATGAGCAGTTCTTC. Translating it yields CATSRDDSLAGIINEQFF. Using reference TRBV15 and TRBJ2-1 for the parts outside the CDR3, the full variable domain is DAMVIQNPRYQVTQFGKPVTLSCSQTLNHNVMYWYQQKSSQAPKLLFHYYDKDFNNEADTPDNFQSRRPNTSFCFLDIRSPGLGDTAMYLCATSRDDSLAGIINEQFFGPGTRLTVL.

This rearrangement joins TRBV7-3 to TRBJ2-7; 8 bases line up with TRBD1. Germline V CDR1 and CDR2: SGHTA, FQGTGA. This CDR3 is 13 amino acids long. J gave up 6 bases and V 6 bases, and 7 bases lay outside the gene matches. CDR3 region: CASSFDRGFEQYF. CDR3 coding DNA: TGTGCCAGCAGTTTCGACAGGGGCTTCGAGCAGTACTTC.

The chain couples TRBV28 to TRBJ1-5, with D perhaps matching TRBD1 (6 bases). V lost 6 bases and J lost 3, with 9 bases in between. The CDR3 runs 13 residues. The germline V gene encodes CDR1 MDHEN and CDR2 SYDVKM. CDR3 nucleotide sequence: TGTGCCAGCAGGGACAGTTACAATCAGCCCCAGCATTTT. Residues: CASRDSYNQPQHF.

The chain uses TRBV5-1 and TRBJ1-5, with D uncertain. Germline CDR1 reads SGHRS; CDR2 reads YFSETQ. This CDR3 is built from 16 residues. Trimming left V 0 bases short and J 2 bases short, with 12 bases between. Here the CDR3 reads CASSLGTLGGNQPQHF. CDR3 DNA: TGCGCCAGCAGCTTGGGTACCCTAGGCGGCAATCAGCCCCAGCATTTT.

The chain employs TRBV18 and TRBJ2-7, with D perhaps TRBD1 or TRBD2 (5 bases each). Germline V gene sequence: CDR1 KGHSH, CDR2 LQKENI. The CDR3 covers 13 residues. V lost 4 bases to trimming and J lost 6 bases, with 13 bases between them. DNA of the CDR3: TGTGCCAGCTCACTCAACACGGGGCCCGAGCAGTACTTC. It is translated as CASSLNTGPEQYF. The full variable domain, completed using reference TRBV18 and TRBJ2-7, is NAGVMQNPRHLVRRRGQEARLRCSPMKGHSHVYWYRQLPEEGLKFMVYLQKENIIDESGMPKERFSAEFPKEGPSILRIQQVVRGDSAAYFCASSLNTGPEQYFGPGTRLTVT.

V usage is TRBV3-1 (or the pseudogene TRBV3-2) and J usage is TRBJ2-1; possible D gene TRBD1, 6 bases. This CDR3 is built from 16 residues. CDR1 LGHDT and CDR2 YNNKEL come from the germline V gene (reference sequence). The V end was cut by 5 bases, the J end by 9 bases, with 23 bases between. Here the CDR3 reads CASSENPGHGAGEQFF. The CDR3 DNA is TGTGCCAGCAGCGAGAACCCGGGACACGGGGCGGGTGAGCAGTTCTTC.

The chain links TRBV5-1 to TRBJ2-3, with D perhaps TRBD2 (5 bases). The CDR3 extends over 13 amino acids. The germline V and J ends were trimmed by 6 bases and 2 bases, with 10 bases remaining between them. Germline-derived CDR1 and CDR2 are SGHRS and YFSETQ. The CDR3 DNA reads TGCGCCAGCAAAACTAGGGCCACAGATACGCAGTATTTT. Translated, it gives CASKTRATDTQYF.

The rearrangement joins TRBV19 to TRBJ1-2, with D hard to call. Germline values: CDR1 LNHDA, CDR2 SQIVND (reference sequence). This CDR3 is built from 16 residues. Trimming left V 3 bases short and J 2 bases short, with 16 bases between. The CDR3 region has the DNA TGTGCCAGTAGTATGAGGGCGGGGAACGAGAACTATGGCTACACCTTC. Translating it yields CASSMRAGNENYGYTF.

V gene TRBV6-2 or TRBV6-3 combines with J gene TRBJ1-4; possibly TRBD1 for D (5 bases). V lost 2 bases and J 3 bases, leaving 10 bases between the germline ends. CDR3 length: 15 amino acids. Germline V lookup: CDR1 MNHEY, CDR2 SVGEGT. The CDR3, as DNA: TGTGCCAGCAGTTACCCGACAGATGCTAATGAAAAACTGTTTTTT. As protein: CASSYPTDANEKLFF.

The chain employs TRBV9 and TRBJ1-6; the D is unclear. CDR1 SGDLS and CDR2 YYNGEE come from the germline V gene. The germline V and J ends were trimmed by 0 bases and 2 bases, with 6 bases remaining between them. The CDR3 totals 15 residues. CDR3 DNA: TGTGCCAGCAGCGTAGCCGGGACCTATAATTCACCCCTCCACTTT. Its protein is CASSVAGTYNSPLHF.

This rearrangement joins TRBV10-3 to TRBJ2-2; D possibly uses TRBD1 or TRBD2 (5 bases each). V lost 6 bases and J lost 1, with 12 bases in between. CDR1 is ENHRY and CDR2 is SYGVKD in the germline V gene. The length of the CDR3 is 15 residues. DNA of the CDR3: TGTGCCATCAGGCCCGGGACGGGGAACACCGGGGAGCTGTTTTTT. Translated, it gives CAIRPGTGNTGELFF.

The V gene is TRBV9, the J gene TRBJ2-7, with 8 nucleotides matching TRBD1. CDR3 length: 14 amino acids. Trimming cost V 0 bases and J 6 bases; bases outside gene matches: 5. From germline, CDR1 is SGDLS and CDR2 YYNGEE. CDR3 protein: CASSVGQGASEQYF. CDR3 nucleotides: TGTGCCAGCAGCGTAGGGCAGGGGGCCTCCGAGCAGTACTTC.

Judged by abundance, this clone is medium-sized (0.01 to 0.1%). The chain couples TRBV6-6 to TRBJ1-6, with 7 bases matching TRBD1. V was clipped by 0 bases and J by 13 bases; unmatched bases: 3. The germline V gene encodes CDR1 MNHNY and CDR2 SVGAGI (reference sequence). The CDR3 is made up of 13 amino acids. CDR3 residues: CASSYSAGGPLHF. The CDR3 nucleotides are TGTGCCAGCAGTTACTCCGCAGGGGGTCCCCTCCACTTT.

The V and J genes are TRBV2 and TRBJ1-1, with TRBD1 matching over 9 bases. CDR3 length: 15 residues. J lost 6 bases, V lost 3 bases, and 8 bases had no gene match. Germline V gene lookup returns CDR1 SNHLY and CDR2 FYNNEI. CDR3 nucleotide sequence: TGTGCCAGCAGTGAGGTTTCGAACAGGGGGCCTGAAGCTTTCTTT. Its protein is CASSEVSNRGPEAFF. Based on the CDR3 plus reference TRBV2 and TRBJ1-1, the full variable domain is EPEVTQTPSHQVTQMGQEVILRCVPISNHLYFYWYRQILGQKVEFLVSFYNNEISEKSEIFDDQFSVERPDGSNFTLKIRSTKLEDSAMYFCASSEVSNRGPEAFFGQGTRLTVV.

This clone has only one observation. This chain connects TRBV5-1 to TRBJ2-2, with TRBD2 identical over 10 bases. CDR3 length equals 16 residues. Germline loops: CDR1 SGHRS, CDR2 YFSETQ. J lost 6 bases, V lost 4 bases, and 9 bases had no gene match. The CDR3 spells CASSIERGGLSGELFF. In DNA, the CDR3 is TGCGCCAGCAGCATCGAGCGGGGGGGCCTGTCCGGGGAGCTGTTTTTT.

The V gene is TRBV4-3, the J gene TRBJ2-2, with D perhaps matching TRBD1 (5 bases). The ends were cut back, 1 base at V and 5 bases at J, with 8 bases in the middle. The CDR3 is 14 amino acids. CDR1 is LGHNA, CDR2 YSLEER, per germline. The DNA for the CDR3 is TGCGCCAGCAGCCAAGTGTCAGGGACCGGGGAGCTGTTTTTT. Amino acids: CASSQVSGTGELFF.

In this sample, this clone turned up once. DNA of the CDR3: TGCAGTGCTAGTCGTAGCGGGGGGAGCTCCTACGAGCAGTACTTC. This translates into CSASRSGGSSYEQYF. The rearrangement links TRBV20-1 to TRBJ2-7; 10 bases map to TRBD2. With V trimmed by 3 bases and J by 0 bases, 5 bases remained unmatched. Germline V gene sequence: CDR1 DFQATT, CDR2 SNEGSKA (reference sequence). This CDR3 has 15 residues.

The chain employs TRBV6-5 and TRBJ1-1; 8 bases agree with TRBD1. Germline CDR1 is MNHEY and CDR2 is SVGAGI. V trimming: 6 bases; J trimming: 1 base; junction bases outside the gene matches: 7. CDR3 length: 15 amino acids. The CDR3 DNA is TGTGCCAGCAGGACGACCGGGACAGGGAACACTGAAGCTTTCTTT. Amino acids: CASRTTGTGNTEAFF.

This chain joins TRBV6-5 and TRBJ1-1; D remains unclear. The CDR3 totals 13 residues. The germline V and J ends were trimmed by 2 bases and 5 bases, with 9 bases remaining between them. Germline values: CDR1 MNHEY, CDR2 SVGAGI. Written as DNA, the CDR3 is TGTGCCAGCAGTTACGTGAGTAAGACTGAAGCTTTCTTT. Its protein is CASSYVSKTEAFF.

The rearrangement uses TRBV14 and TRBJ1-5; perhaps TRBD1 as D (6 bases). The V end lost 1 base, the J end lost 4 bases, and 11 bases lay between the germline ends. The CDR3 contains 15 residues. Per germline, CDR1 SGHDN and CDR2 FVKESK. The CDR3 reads CASSQGGGRNQPQHF. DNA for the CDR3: TGTGCCAGCAGCCAAGGAGGGGGTCGTAATCAGCCCCAGCATTTT. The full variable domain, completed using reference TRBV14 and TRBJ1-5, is EAGVTQFPSHSVIEKGQTVTLRCDPISGHDNLYWYRRVMGKEIKFLLHFVKESKQDESGMPNNRFLAERTGGTYSTLKVQPAELEDSGVYFCASSQGGGRNQPQHFGDGTRLSIL.